This T cell receptor beta chain was sequenced during a study of T-cell memory formation after mild COVID-19. This clonotype was seen many times. V was shortened by 5 bases and J by 4 bases, with 14 bases between the two germline ends. There are 14 residues in the CDR3. The germline gives CDR1 SGHTA, CDR2 FQGNSA. TCRdb re-called the 5' RACE reads with MiXCR, one entry per CDR3 protein. In the table there are a few hundred thousand distinct CDR3 sequences, approximately 19% of which are singletons. The sample comprised PBMCs or a T cell subset sorted from them (not recorded which). The chain carries TRBV7-2 and TRBJ1-2; a possible D gene is TRBD1 (6 bases). This clonotype was sampled from a man between 18 and 35 years old who had mild COVID-19 (a few samples of this study predate the infection). Cell type and time point are not known. The CDR3 DNA is TGTGCCAGCAGCCCCCGGACAGTGCGCTATGGCTACACCTTC. Protein: CASSPRTVRYGYTF.